These 19 T cell receptor beta chains originate from one sample sequenced in a study of blood T cell repertoires in COVID-19. The repertoire was sequenced with immunoSEQ multiplex PCR; TCRdb's copy has only in-frame clones and lacks some. This sample has a few hundred thousand clones; roughly 90% occur once, and the top ten carry over 1%. What was sequenced was peripheral blood. These receptors all come from a man aged 40-55 years with acute or convalescent COVID-19.

The rearrangement uses TRBV5-1 and TRBJ2-7; 7 positions match TRBD2. V gave up 5 bases and J gave up 1 base; unmatched junction bases: 6. Germline V gene lookup returns CDR1 SGHRS and CDR2 YFSETQ. The CDR3 length is 14 residues. Here the CDR3 DNA reads TGCGCCAGCAGGTCCGTCGGGGGGTCCTACGAGCAGTACTTC. It encodes CASRSVGGSYEQYF.

V and J are TRBV2 and TRBJ2-3; D unclear. Between the trimmed V and J ends, which lost 2 bases and 4 bases, there was a span of 10 bases. Germline V gene lookup returns CDR1 SNHLY and CDR2 FYNNEI. This CDR3 comprises 14 residues. CDR3 sequence: CASSELVRADTQYF. CDR3 sequence (DNA): TGTGCCAGCAGTGAACTAGTAAGAGCAGATACGCAGTATTTT.

The rearrangement uses TRBV10-3 and TRBJ1-1; D remains unclear. The ends were cut back, 3 bases at V and 4 bases at J, with 9 bases in the middle. Germline lookup yields CDR1 ENHRY and CDR2 SYGVKD. The length of the CDR3 is 13 residues. The CDR3: CAISDPGFTEAFF. CDR3 in DNA: TGTGCCATCAGTGACCCGGGGTTCACTGAAGCTTTCTTT.

The chain joins TRBV11-3 to TRBJ2-3; TRBD1 aligns across 8 bases. With V trimmed by 5 bases and J by 9 bases, 7 bases remained unmatched. Germline CDR1 SGHNT, CDR2 YENEEA. CDR3 length: 13 amino acids. The CDR3 nucleotides read TGTGCCAGCAGCCCCGGACAGGGTGACACGCAGTATTTT. It is translated as CASSPGQGDTQYF.

The V gene is TRBV28, the J gene TRBJ2-2; a possible D gene is TRBD1 (7 bases). V lost 8 bases to trimming and J lost 3 bases, with 10 bases between them. This CDR3 contains 13 residues. The V gene's germline CDR1 is MDHEN and CDR2 SYDVKM. The CDR3 region has the DNA TGTGCCAGCGGCAGGGGGGACACCGGGGAGCTGTTTTTT. The encoded protein is CASGRGDTGELFF.

This clone was seen a few times. This chain joins TRBV29-1 and TRBJ1-4, with D unclear. From germline, CDR1 is SQVTM and CDR2 ANQGSEA. The CDR3 runs to 13 residues. The V end lost 4 bases, the J end lost 8 bases, and 14 bases lay between the germline ends. In DNA, the CDR3 is TGCAGCGTTGCGTGGGAGTCTCGGGAAAAACTGTTTTTT. It is translated as CSVAWESREKLFF.

The J gene is TRBJ1-1, the V gene TRBV19; 11 bases line up with TRBD1. V shed 5 bases and J 3 bases; nucleotides not matched to a gene: 5. Germline values: CDR1 LNHDA, CDR2 SQIVND (reference sequence). The CDR3 sequence is 15 residues long. CDR3 DNA sequence: TGTGCCAGTAGTCCCTGGACAGGGGGCCACACTGAAGCTTTCTTT. Amino acid sequence: CASSPWTGGHTEAFF.

The rearrangement links TRBV5-4 to TRBJ2-7, with TRBD2 as a possible D gene (6 bases). Trimming took 4 bases from V and 0 from J, leaving 17 bases between them. The CDR3 has 16 residues. Looked up from germline, CDR1 is SGHNT and CDR2 is YYREEE (reference sequence). This chain's CDR3 is CASSPPPGASSYEQYF. DNA for the CDR3: TGTGCCAGCAGCCCGCCACCGGGAGCCTCCTCCTACGAGCAGTACTTC. Looking up the rest from reference TRBV5-4 and TRBJ2-7 gives the full variable domain: ETGVTQSPTHLIKTRGQQVTLRCSSQSGHNTVSWYQQALGQGPQFIFQYYREEENGRGNFPPRFSGLQFPNYSSELNVNALELDDSALYLCASSPPPGASSYEQYFGPGTRLTVT.

A remark on this clone: The sample carries other DNA sequences with the same CDR3. The chain recombines TRBV12-3 or TRBV12-4 with TRBJ2-7; no definite D call. Deletions cut 2 bases from V and 2 bases from J, with 7 bases between. The CDR3 has 13 residues. Written as DNA, the CDR3 is TGTGCCAGCAGTTTATCCCGGGCCTACGAGCAGTACTTC. As protein: CASSLSRAYEQYF.

A word on this clone: The junction departs from germline at one end; a sequencing error may be responsible. CDR3 DNA: TGTGCCAGCAGGTTAACAGGGGGTAACTCCTATAATTCACCCCTCCACTTT. Its translation: CASRLTGGNSYNSPLHF. The V gene is TRBV7-3, the J gene TRBJ1-6; TRBD1 matches at 8 bases. The CDR3 is made up of 17 amino acids. Germline V gives CDR1 SGHTA, CDR2 FQGTGA.

This clone was seen only once. The chain carries TRBV7-9 and TRBJ2-7; the match to TRBD1 covers 8 bases. Losses at the gene ends were 5 bases for V and 3 bases for J; bases not matched to a gene: 9. This CDR3 spans 15 amino acids. Looked up from germline, CDR1 is SEHNR and CDR2 is FQNEAQ (reference sequence). CDR3 sequence (DNA): TGTGCCAGCAGCCCCCGGAGTGGGACAGGCTACGAGCAGTACTTC. Amino acid sequence: CASSPRSGTGYEQYF.

Regarding this clone: The sample contains more than one DNA sequence encoding this CDR3. V usage is TRBV9 and J usage is TRBJ1-2; D possibly corresponds to TRBD1 (5 bases). Looked up from germline, CDR1 is SGDLS and CDR2 is YYNGEE. The V end was cut by 0 bases, the J end by 2 bases, with 8 bases between. CDR3 length: 14 amino acids. The CDR3 sequence: CASSVAQGNYGYTF. The CDR3 DNA follows: TGTGCCAGCAGCGTAGCCCAGGGAAACTATGGCTACACCTTC.

This chain uses TRBV5-1 with TRBJ2-3; 7 bases match TRBD2. With 0 bases clipped from V and 0 bases from J, the junction kept 4 bases outside the gene matches. The CDR3 contains 16 residues. Germline lookup yields CDR1 SGHRS and CDR2 YFSETQ. This CDR3 is CASSLGRESSTDTQYF. The CDR3, as DNA: TGCGCCAGCAGCTTGGGGCGGGAGAGTAGCACAGATACGCAGTATTTT.

The chain couples TRBV19 to TRBJ1-4; D is ambiguous. Germline V gene sequence: CDR1 LNHDA, CDR2 SQIVND (reference sequence). The CDR3 covers 12 residues. The V end lost 5 bases, the J end lost 10 bases, and 11 bases lay between the germline ends. CDR3 loop: CASSEVGGKLFF. The DNA for the CDR3 is TGTGCCAGTAGTGAGGTTGGCGGAAAACTGTTTTTT. Supplemented by reference TRBV19 and TRBJ1-4, the full variable domain reads DGGITQSPKYLFRKEGQNVTLSCEQNLNHDAMYWYRQDPGQGLRLIYYSQIVNDFQKGDIAEGYSVSREKKESFPLTVTSAQKNPTAFYLCASSEVGGKLFFGSGTQLSVL.

The rearrangement joins TRBV16 to TRBJ1-1, with a possible D match to TRBD1 (5 bases). Germline-derived CDR1 and CDR2 are KGHSY and FQNENV. The length of the CDR3 is 17 residues. The V gene lost 4 bases and the J gene lost 3 bases, with 21 bases spanning the gap. This CDR3 is CASSRRDGGISDTEAFF. For the CDR3, the DNA is TGTGCCAGCAGCCGAAGGGACGGGGGTATTTCTGACACTGAAGCTTTCTTT.

The rearrangement links TRBV29-1 to TRBJ2-7; 9 nucleotides line up with TRBD1. CDR3 size: 13 residues. V shed 7 bases and J 5 bases; nucleotides not matched to a gene: 9. Germline values: CDR1 SQVTM, CDR2 ANQGSEA. The CDR3 protein is CSAAGQGTNEQYF. CDR3 DNA sequence: TGCAGCGCCGCTGGACAGGGGACCAACGAGCAGTACTTC.

V is TRBV30 and J is TRBJ1-1, with D possibly TRBD1 on 5 matching bases. Germline CDR1 reads GTSNPN; CDR2 reads SVGIG (reference sequence). CDR3 length: 14 residues. The V gene lost 2 bases and the J gene lost 4 bases, with 14 bases spanning the gap. Here the CDR3 DNA reads TGTGCCTGGAGTCCGACCCAGGGTGGCACTGAAGCTTTCTTT. Its protein product is CAWSPTQGGTEAFF.

This sequence joins TRBV15 and TRBJ2-7, with 10 bases matching TRBD1. CDR1 is LNHNV and CDR2 is YYDKDF in the germline V gene (reference sequence). V lost 1 base, J lost 0 bases, and 0 bases stayed unmatched. The CDR3 has 15 residues. CDR3 protein: CATSRGTGGSYEQYF. The CDR3 bases are TGTGCCACCAGCAGAGGGACAGGGGGCTCCTACGAGCAGTACTTC.

This clone was seen a single time. Here the CDR3 reads CASSSPGGEGYGYTF. Written as DNA, the CDR3 is TGTGCCAGCAGCTCGCCCGGAGGGGAGGGCTATGGCTACACCTTC. J is TRBJ1-2 and V is TRBV11-2, with TRBD1 as a possible D gene (5 bases). Deletions cut 4 bases from V and 4 bases from J, with 16 bases between. Germline V gives CDR1 SGHAT, CDR2 FQNNGV. This CDR3 comprises 15 residues.